This TCR beta chain was identified during a study of a mutant IDH1 vaccine in newly diagnosed glioma. Study overall: Treated patients, averaging 40.4 years, were 62.5% male and approximately 38% female. Earlier therapy was either radiotherapy, temozolomide, or both, and most got both.

Trimming shortened V by 7 bases and J by 1 base, and 17 bases separated the two germline ends. Germline-derived CDR1 and CDR2 are SGHNT and YENEEA. This CDR3 has 15 amino acids. Measured with immunoSEQ multiplex PCR; TCRdb has only the in-frame clones, and not every one. The profile shows around 64,000 clones, approximately 82% of them singletons. About this clone itself: Its specificity is unknown.

Study-level results: Pseudoprogression seemingly bore no relation to changes in top peripheral T cell clonotypes. Immune responses induced by vaccination arose in 93.3% of the patients.

Time point meaning: baseline, week 1 (first vaccination visit). The treatment is: pre-vaccination baseline after standard-of-care therapy. The clonotype originates from a woman younger than 30 with glioma. Some clones in this sample may be carry-over from other donors' samples. V and J are TRBV11-3 and TRBJ2-7, with a possible D match to TRBD2 (7 bases). Material: peripheral blood mononuclear cells (PBMCs), obtained from a glioma patient treated with radiotherapy, temozolomide or both. In DNA form, the CDR3 reads TGTGCCAGCACCGAGGGGGGGGCAGGGTCCTACGAGCAGTACTTC. Translated: CASTEGGAGSYEQYF.